This T cell receptor beta chain is from a study of cytomegalovirus exposure and HLA in healthy donors. Whole-study results and caveats: Later analysis suggested most CMV-associated TCR beta chains were HLA-restricted.

The PCR contained 60 Vbeta and 13 Jbeta primers. Sequencing was performed with immunoSEQ multiplex PCR; in TCRdb, only in-frame clones are kept and a portion is missing. The sample carries some 150,000 clones, about 80% recorded once. This clone was seen once. Its antigen is not known. Healthy bone marrow donors made up the cohort. The clonotype was recovered from a woman aged 40 to 50 in good health and CMV-seronegative. Sequenced input: PBMCs.

Here the CDR3 DNA reads TGTGCCAGCAGCGTACCGGAGCGGGAGGAGACAGATACGCAGTATTTT. Protein: CASSVPEREETDTQYF. The chain combines TRBV9 with TRBJ2-3; TRBD2 agrees at 9 bases. The CDR3 runs 16 residues. J gave up 3 bases and V 1 base, and 6 bases lay outside the gene matches. The germline V gene has CDR1 SGDLS and CDR2 YYNGEE.